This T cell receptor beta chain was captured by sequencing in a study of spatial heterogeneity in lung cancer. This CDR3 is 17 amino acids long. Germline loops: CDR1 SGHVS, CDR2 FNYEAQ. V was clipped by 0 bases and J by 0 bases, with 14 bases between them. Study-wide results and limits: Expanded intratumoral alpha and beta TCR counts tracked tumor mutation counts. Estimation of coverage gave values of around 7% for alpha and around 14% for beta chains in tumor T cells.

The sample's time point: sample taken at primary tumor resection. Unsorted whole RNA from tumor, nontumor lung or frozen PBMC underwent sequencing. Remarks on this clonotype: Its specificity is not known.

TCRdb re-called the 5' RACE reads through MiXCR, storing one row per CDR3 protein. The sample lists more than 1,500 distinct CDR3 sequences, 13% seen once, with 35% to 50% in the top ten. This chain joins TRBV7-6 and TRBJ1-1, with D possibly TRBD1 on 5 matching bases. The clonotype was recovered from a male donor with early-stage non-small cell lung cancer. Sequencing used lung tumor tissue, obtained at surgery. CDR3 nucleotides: TGTGCCAGCAGCTTAGCAGATTGGGGCCATTTGAACACTGAAGCTTTCTTT. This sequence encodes CASSLADWGHLNTEAFF.